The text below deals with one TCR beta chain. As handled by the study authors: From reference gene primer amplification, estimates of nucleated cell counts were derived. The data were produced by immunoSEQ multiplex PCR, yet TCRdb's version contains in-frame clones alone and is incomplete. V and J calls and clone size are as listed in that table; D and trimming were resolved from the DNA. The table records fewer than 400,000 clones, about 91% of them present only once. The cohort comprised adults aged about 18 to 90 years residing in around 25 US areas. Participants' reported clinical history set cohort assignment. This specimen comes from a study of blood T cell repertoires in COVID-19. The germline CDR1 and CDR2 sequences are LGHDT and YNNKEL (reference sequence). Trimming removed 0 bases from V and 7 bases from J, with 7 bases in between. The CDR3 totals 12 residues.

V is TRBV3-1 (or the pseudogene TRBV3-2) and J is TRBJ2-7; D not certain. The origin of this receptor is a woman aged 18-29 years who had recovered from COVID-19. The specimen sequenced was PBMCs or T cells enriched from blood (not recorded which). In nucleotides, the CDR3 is TGTGCCAGCAGCCAAGACGCGAGGGAGCAGTACTTC. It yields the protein CASSQDAREQYF.